The 15 T cell receptor beta chains listed next were all sequenced from one sample in a study of early T cells in non-severe SARS-CoV-2 infection. MiXCR, applied by TCRdb to the 5' RACE reads, yields one record per CDR3 protein. Here the sample spans roughly 31,000 distinct CDR3 sequences, about 8.6% being singletons. Sequences were obtained from whole blood. The source is an adult who was a healthcare worker with PCR-confirmed SARS-CoV-2 infection or an uninfected control (not recorded which).

This clonotype appeared many times. The chain combines TRBV27 with TRBJ1-6, with 8 bases aligning to TRBD1. Germline V gene lookup returns CDR1 MNHEY and CDR2 SMNVEV (reference sequence). V lost 5 bases, J lost 5 bases, and 2 bases stayed unmatched. The CDR3 totals 14 residues. This CDR3 reads CASSGQGDNSPLHF. CDR3 DNA sequence: TGTGCCAGCAGTGGACAGGGCGATAATTCACCCCTCCACTTT.

This clonotype has more than one count but fewer than ten. The V call is TRBV18, the J call TRBJ1-2, with 7 bases that match TRBD1. The germline CDR1 and CDR2 sequences are KGHSH and LQKENI. The CDR3 consists of 16 residues. V trimming: 3 bases; J trimming: 0 bases; junction bases outside the gene matches: 7. CDR3 region: CASSPLTGLTNYGYTF. The CDR3 DNA reads TGTGCCAGCTCACCGCTGACAGGGCTTACTAACTATGGCTACACCTTC.

J is TRBJ2-7 and V is TRBV19; no definite D call. Trimming stripped 5 bases from V and 3 bases from J, with 11 bases between. Germline-derived CDR1 and CDR2 are LNHDA and SQIVND (reference sequence). The CDR3 extends over 13 amino acids. The CDR3 DNA reads TGTGCCAGTAGTCCCGTCCCCGGCTACGAGCAGTACTTC. It translates to CASSPVPGYEQYF.

In its sample, this clonotype was seen a few times. The chain employs TRBV15 and TRBJ1-1, with D unresolved. Germline V gene lookup returns CDR1 LNHNV and CDR2 YYDKDF (reference sequence). V was trimmed by 4 bases and J by 0 bases, leaving 6 bases between them. The CDR3 totals 13 residues. The CDR3 nucleotides read TGTGCCACCAGCAACGGCTTGAACACTGAAGCTTTCTTT. This encodes CATSNGLNTEAFF.

This clonotype was recorded many times. The genes are TRBV20-1 and TRBJ2-6; D is unclear. Germline CDR1 and CDR2: DFQATT and SNEGSKA (reference sequence). The CDR3 sequence is 14 residues long. V was shortened by 6 bases and J by 4 bases, with 13 bases between the two germline ends. CDR3 DNA sequence: TGCAGTGCCCCGACACAGTTCGGGGCCAACGTCCTGACTTTC. This translates into CSAPTQFGANVLTF.

This clonotype was picked up many times. The chain uses TRBV10-2 and TRBJ1-5; D possibly corresponds to TRBD1 (6 bases). CDR3 length equals 12 residues. The germline CDR1 and CDR2 sequences are WSHSY and SAAADI. V was clipped by 5 bases and J by 5 bases, with 7 bases between them. The CDR3 DNA sequence: TGCGCCAGCAGTCAGGGGTATCAGCCCCAGCATTTT. Its protein product is CASSQGYQPQHF.

This clonotype was seen ten or more times. The chain links TRBV27 to TRBJ2-7; 8 bases fit TRBD1. CDR1 and CDR2 from the germline V gene are MNHEY and SMNVEV (reference sequence). The CDR3 extends over 19 amino acids. The ends lost 1 base at V and 0 bases at J; junction bases unmatched: 14. The CDR3: CASSLYGTGFTPSSYEQYF. CDR3 bases: TGTGCCAGCAGTTTATACGGGACAGGCTTCACTCCAAGCTCCTACGAGCAGTACTTC.

This clonotype ranks as medium-sized. The chain combines TRBV18 with TRBJ2-7; 8 bases line up with TRBD1. This CDR3 is 14 amino acids long. Unmatched junction bases numbered 6, after V lost 4 bases and J lost 4 bases. Germline V gene data show CDR1 as KGHSH and CDR2 as LQKENI. CDR3: CASSLETGEYEQYF. CDR3 in DNA: TGTGCCAGCTCACTAGAGACAGGGGAGTACGAGCAGTACTTC.

This clonotype appeared many times. This chain connects TRBV3-1 to TRBJ2-1; D might be TRBD1 (5 bases). Trimming removed 5 bases from V and 0 bases from J, with 11 bases in between. Germline V gene data show CDR1 as LGHDT and CDR2 as YNNKEL (reference sequence). This CDR3 is 15 amino acids long. The CDR3 reads CASSRDRISYNEQFF. The CDR3 nucleotides are TGTGCCAGCAGCAGAGACAGAATCTCCTACAATGAGCAGTTCTTC.

This clonotype came up many times. The CDR3 loop reads CSARAGLDSKTQYF. The CDR3 DNA is TGCAGTGCCCGGGCGGGGTTAGACTCAAAGACCCAGTACTTC. V is TRBV20-1 and J is TRBJ2-5; possible D gene TRBD2, 6 bases. This CDR3 region has 14 residues. Germline V gene lookup returns CDR1 DFQATT and CDR2 SNEGSKA (reference sequence). Trimming removed 6 bases from V and 6 bases from J, with 20 bases in between.

The chain carries TRBV24-1 and TRBJ2-7, with D possibly TRBD1 on 6 matching bases. This CDR3 is built from 13 residues. With 5 bases removed from V and 2 bases from J, the gap between germline ends came to 9 bases. Germline lookup yields CDR1 KGHDR and CDR2 SFDVKD. The CDR3 reads CATSGGGAYEQYF. As DNA, the CDR3 is TGTGCCACCAGTGGTGGGGGCGCCTACGAGCAGTACTTC.

This clonotype was counted many times. The rearrangement uses TRBV7-3 and TRBJ2-1; 7 nucleotides align to TRBD1. The CDR3 is made up of 15 amino acids. Germline V gene lookup returns CDR1 SGHTA and CDR2 FQGTGA. Unmatched junction bases numbered 6, after V lost 5 bases and J lost 2 bases. CDR3 DNA: TGTGCCAGCAGCCCAAACAGGGGACCCTACAATGAGCAGTTCTTC. This sequence encodes CASSPNRGPYNEQFF.

The sample holds many counts of this clonotype. The rearrangement joins TRBV6-5 to TRBJ2-2, with 7 bases fitting TRBD1. The CDR3 is 13 amino acids. The germline gives CDR1 MNHEY, CDR2 SVGAGI. V lost 2 bases to trimming and J lost 8 bases; unmatched junction nucleotides: 2. The CDR3 DNA is TGTGCCAGCAGTTACGACAGGGTTGGGGAGCTGTTTTTT. This codes for CASSYDRVGELFF.

The sample holds a few counts of this clonotype. The chain is built from TRBV20-1 and TRBJ2-1; D possibly corresponds to TRBD1 (6 bases). V lost 5 bases, J lost 0 bases, and 11 bases lay in between. CDR1 DFQATT and CDR2 SNEGSKA come from the germline V gene (reference sequence). CDR3 length: 14 amino acids. CDR3 nucleotides: TGCAGTGCTGTCGAGGACAGCTCCTACAATGAGCAGTTCTTC. This gives the protein CSAVEDSSYNEQFF.

This clonotype was picked up many times. The rearrangement links TRBV6-2 or TRBV6-3 to TRBJ2-2; either TRBD1 or TRBD2 may fit D (5 bases each). The CDR3 totals 13 residues. V was pared by 2 bases and J by 15 bases, with 16 bases between. The V gene's germline CDR1 is MNHEY and CDR2 SVGEGT. The DNA of the CDR3 is TGTGCCAGCAGTTACCGCGCCGGGACCACAGTGTTTTTT. Protein sequence: CASSYRAGTTVFF.